These T cell receptor beta chains were read from a single sample in a study of molecular identifiers for immune sequencing clone quantification. TCRdb re-analysed the PCR reads in MiXCR, keeping a single row per CDR3 protein. The sample has about 640,000 distinct CDR3 sequences, just under 20% seen once; the top ten hold 0.75% to 0.95%. The sequenced sample was naive CD8+ T cells from blood, with Jurkat cell RNA spiked in. Source of these receptors: a human donor in good health. Some libraries in this study had Jurkat cell RNA spiked in. The CDR3 runs from the conserved cysteine through the conserved F or W. Each record gives: clone size, V gene, J gene, D gene, CDR3 protein, CDR3 DNA. D genes are given only for firm matches. Not all rows give a size; the values are once, few, many and, for expanded clones, a class.

-	TRBV7-4	TRBJ1-1	TRBD1	CTSSSGGGTEAFF	TGTACCAGCAGCTCAGGGGGGGGCACTGAAGCTTTCTTT
many	TRBV7-3	TRBJ2-5	-	CASSPHEVGETQYF	TGTGCCAGCAGCCCGCATGAGGTTGGAGAGACCCAGTACTTC
-	TRBV11-2	TRBJ2-7	-	CASSLVVSLYEQYF	TGTGCCAGCAGTCTAGTGGTGAGCCTGTACGAGCAGTACTTC
many	TRBV7-2	TRBJ2-7	-	CASSATSGGVYEQYF	TGTGCCAGCAGCGCAACATCTGGGGGAGTCTACGAGCAGTACTTC
many	TRBV21-1	TRBJ2-1	-	CASGTPGQRSYNEQFF	TGTGCCAGCGGAACCCCGGGACAGAGATCCTACAATGAGCAGTTCTTC
many	TRBV7-9	TRBJ2-4	-	CASSRGDTSGGDIQYF	TGTGCCAGCAGCCGGGGGGACACCTCCGGAGGAGACATTCAGTACTTC
few	TRBV12-3/TRBV12-4	TRBJ2-1	TRBD1	CASIPTGTGLYNEQFF	TGTGCCAGCATTCCCACCGGGACAGGACTTTACAATGAGCAGTTCTTC
many	TRBV7-6	TRBJ2-7	-	CASSFEPGPNYEQYF	TGTGCCAGCAGCTTTGAACCTGGTCCCAACTACGAGCAGTACTTC
many	TRBV5-1	TRBJ1-1	TRBD1	CASSSSGQMNTEAFF	TGCGCCAGCAGCTCCTCGGGACAGATGAACACTGAAGCTTTCTTT
many	TRBV27	TRBJ1-4	-	CASSSLDEKLFF	TGTGCCAGCAGTTCGTTGGATGAAAAACTGTTTTTT
-	TRBV11-2	TRBJ2-3	TRBD2	CASSPGGSGRVADTQYF	TGTGCCAGCAGCCCAGGGGGTAGCGGGAGGGTGGCAGATACGCAGTATTTT
-	TRBV20-1	TRBJ1-2	TRBD1	CSATGGSGYTF	TGCAGTGCCACAGGGGGCTCTGGCTACACCTTC
few	TRBV4-1	TRBJ1-4	-	CASSPWGEKNEKLFF	TGCGCCAGCAGCCCCTGGGGGGAGAAGAATGAAAAACTGTTTTTT
many	TRBV11-2	TRBJ2-7	TRBD1	CASSLNPGTDSYEQYF	TGTGCCAGCAGCTTAAATCCCGGGACAGACTCCTACGAGCAGTACTTC
-	TRBV20-1	TRBJ2-2	-	CSATDRYTGELFF	TGCAGTGCAACCGACCGGTACACCGGGGAGCTGTTTTTT
-	TRBV30	TRBJ2-5	TRBD2	CAWSHGGLAGLETQYF	TGTGCCTGGAGTCACGGGGGACTAGCGGGTCTGGAGACCCAGTACTTC
many	TRBV4-1	TRBJ1-1	-	CASSQVGQQGGTEAFF	TGCGCCAGCAGCCAAGTAGGCCAACAGGGAGGGACTGAAGCTTTCTTT
many	TRBV7-2	TRBJ1-1	-	CASSLGYGVNTEAFF	TGTGCCAGCAGCTTAGGGTACGGGGTGAACACTGAAGCTTTCTTT
few	TRBV12-3/TRBV12-4	TRBJ2-3	TRBD1	CASSPGTGMTDTQYF	TGTGCCAGCAGTCCCGGGACAGGGATGACAGATACGCAGTATTTT
-	TRBV7-6	TRBJ1-1	-	CASSPGLPIGEAFF	TGTGCCAGCAGCCCCGGGCTGCCCATAGGTGAAGCTTTCTTT
many	TRBV25-1	TRBJ2-2	-	CASSEGAWNTGELFF	TGTGCCAGCAGCGAGGGAGCCTGGAACACCGGGGAGCTGTTTTTT
-	TRBV24-1	TRBJ2-5	TRBD1	CATSGDSQETQYF	TGTGCCACCAGTGGGGACAGCCAAGAGACCCAGTACTTC
many	TRBV5-1	TRBJ2-7	TRBD1	CASSLRTGEIYEQYF	TGCGCCAGCAGCCTCCGGACAGGGGAAATCTACGAGCAGTACTTC
few	TRBV9	TRBJ2-1	TRBD2	CASSPRASGEIYNEQFF	TGTGCCAGCAGCCCCCGGGCTAGCGGGGAAATTTACAATGAGCAGTTCTTC
many	TRBV20-1	TRBJ2-3	TRBD2	CSARALTSGTTDTQYF	TGCAGTGCTAGAGCTCTGACTAGCGGGACTACAGATACGCAGTATTTT
-	TRBV27	TRBJ1-1	TRBD1	CASRGDRDRGNTEAFF	TGTGCCAGCAGGGGGGACAGGGATCGTGGGAACACTGAAGCTTTCTTT
-	TRBV27	TRBJ1-5	-	CASSLLQGIQPQHF	TGTGCCAGCAGTTTACTCCAGGGTATTCAGCCCCAGCATTTT
many	TRBV2	TRBJ2-7	-	CASSEGTAYEQYF	TGTGCCAGCAGTGAAGGGACGGCCTACGAGCAGTACTTC
-	TRBV7-9	TRBJ2-1	-	CASSPPGATNQGQFF	TGTGCCAGCAGCCCCCCGGGCGCTACCAATCAGGGGCAGTTCTTC
many	TRBV30	TRBJ2-7	TRBD2	CAWTPGLRVRSYEQYF	TGTGCCTGGACACCGGGACTACGAGTTCGCTCCTACGAGCAGTACTTC
many	TRBV4-3	TRBJ1-5	-	CASSQVRVSNQPQHF	TGCGCCAGCAGCCAAGTACGGGTCAGCAATCAGCCCCAGCATTTT
many	TRBV4-1	TRBJ2-3	TRBD2	CASSQYLAGDRTDTQYF	TGCGCCAGCAGCCAATACCTAGCGGGGGACCGCACAGATACGCAGTATTTT
many	TRBV24-1	TRBJ2-2	TRBD2	CATSDPTSGGTGELFF	TGTGCCACCAGTGATCCAACTAGCGGGGGGACCGGGGAGCTGTTTTTT
many	TRBV27	TRBJ2-3	-	CASLGPGGRGDTQYF	TGTGCCAGCCTTGGGCCCGGGGGGCGGGGAGATACGCAGTATTTT
-	TRBV3-1	TRBJ2-7	TRBD2	CASSQDVASGRYEQYF	TGTGCCAGCAGCCAAGATGTGGCTAGCGGGCGATACGAGCAGTACTTC
few	TRBV9	TRBJ2-7	-	CASSVGQGAFEQYF	TGTGCCAGCAGCGTAGGGCAGGGCGCCTTCGAGCAGTACTTC
many	TRBV7-6	TRBJ1-1	-	CASSLTGAGEAFF	TGTGCCAGCAGCTTAACGGGGGCCGGTGAAGCTTTCTTT
few	TRBV11-2	TRBJ2-7	-	CASSHGGGAGDEQYF	TGTGCCAGCAGCCACGGTGGGGGGGCCGGGGACGAGCAGTACTTC
many	TRBV19	TRBJ2-7	-	CASSATVSYEQYF	TGTGCCAGTTCTGCGACAGTTTCCTACGAGCAGTACTTC
-	TRBV5-1	TRBJ2-1	-	CASGSPLALHEQFF	TGCGCCAGCGGCTCGCCTCTAGCGCTCCATGAGCAGTTCTTC
few	TRBV13	TRBJ1-1	-	CASSEGFVNTEAFF	TGTGCCAGCAGCGAAGGGTTTGTGAACACTGAAGCTTTCTTT
-	TRBV20-1	TRBJ2-5	TRBD2	CSAATPGLAEETQYF	TGCAGTGCTGCAACACCGGGACTAGCGGAAGAGACCCAGTACTTC
-	TRBV3-1	TRBJ1-2	-	CASSQVNRQTNYGYTF	TGTGCCAGCAGCCAAGTAAACAGGCAGACTAACTATGGCTACACCTTC
many	TRBV30	TRBJ1-1	-	CAWAYRDGTEAFF	TGTGCCTGGGCCTACAGGGACGGCACTGAAGCTTTCTTT